The sequence of this TCR beta chain was determined in a study of cytomegalovirus exposure and HLA in healthy donors. Study in general: The roughly 110 validation repertoires matched the 650 to 850 first-cohort repertoires in platform, a later analysis reported.

The protocol was immunoSEQ multiplex PCR, while the TCRdb copy is restricted to in-frame clones and leaves out a portion. Here the sample spans 120,000 to 150,000 clones, roughly 87% being singletons. The donors were members of the validation cohort, which comprised 90 to 150 subjects and was separate from the first cohort of 670 or so subjects. This CDR3 has 14 residues. Germline V gene lookup returns CDR1 LGHNT and CDR2 FRNRAP. V was shortened by 0 bases and J by 1 base, with 5 bases between the two germline ends. The receptor was isolated from a man aged 18 to 29 in good health and CMV-seropositive. Material for sequencing was PBMCs. The chain joins TRBV12-5 to TRBJ2-3; D ambiguous. CDR3 in amino acids: CASGLVPGTDTQYF. For the CDR3, the DNA is TGTGCTAGTGGTTTGGTACCAGGCACAGATACGCAGTATTTT.